This T cell receptor (beta chain) was captured by sequencing in a study of chemoradiotherapy in HPV16-positive cancers. Study context: Candidate HPV-specific T-cell clones and common TCR motifs came from functional assays in a couple of HPV16-positive patients. General study points: Functional assays defining HPV-specific T cells used only a couple of HPV16-positive patients. In HPV16-positive patients, HPV-responsive T-cell expansion tracked better recurrence-free survival. During treatment, candidate HPV-specific clones and E7-related motifs expanded in tumor.

V shed 3 bases and J shed 2 bases, with 17 bases lying between them. The germline CDR1 and CDR2 sequences are SEHNR and FQNEAQ (reference sequence). The CDR3 is 16 residues long. A remark on this clone: Its antigen is undetermined.

Here immunoSEQ multiplex PCR was the method, and the copy in TCRdb shows in-frame clones only, minus some. This table has 20,000 to 25,000 clones, about 86% appearing once. The sequence came from a human donor with HPV-associated anogenital cancer. The chain employs TRBV7-9 and TRBJ2-7; D may be TRBD1 (8 bases). The sequencing here drew on blood, taken from a patient who underwent chemoradiotherapy. CDR3 nucleotide sequence: TGTGCCAGCAGCTTTGGTAACAGGGGGGGAACCTACGAGCAGTACTTC. Protein: CASSFGNRGGTYEQYF.